This note documents a single T cell receptor (beta chain) sequence. From germline, CDR1 is SGHNT and CDR2 YYREEE (reference sequence). The V end was cut by 7 bases, the J end by 5 bases, with 15 bases between. CDR3 size: 13 residues. This sample is part of a study of T cell changes during pregnancy in multiple sclerosis. Profiling relied on immunoSEQ multiplex PCR, and the TCRdb table lists in-frame clones only, not all of them. Here the sample spans about 40,000 clones, more than 75% being singletons. Sequenced material: PBMCs (not recorded whether the cells were cultured). The rearrangement uses TRBV5-4 and TRBJ2-5, with a tentative D call TRBD1 (6 bases). The TCR originated in a female donor with multiple sclerosis, enrolled in a pregnancy study. This CDR3 reads CASGTDRLETQYF. CDR3 in DNA: TGTGCCAGCGGGACCGACAGGTTGGAGACCCAGTACTTC.